This TCR beta chain was observed in a study of blood T cells in healthy people across ages. Points from the study as a whole: Percentage of naive T cells showed a strong correlation with TCR beta diversity. Among long-lived donors, naive CD4+ cells were more numerous and diversity higher than in aged donors.

In regard to this clonotype: The antigen remains unidentified.

Through a sample-barcoded 5' primer and a J-beta primer mix, a second PCR was run for 7 to 11 cycles. Each TCR beta cDNA got a 12-nucleotide random molecular identifier. TCRdb itself ran the 5' RACE reads through MiXCR, one entry per CDR3 protein. The data contain some 690,000 distinct CDR3 sequences, 22% of them seen just once; the ten biggest clones take up 22%. The CDR3 contains 14 residues. The source material was blood. This clonotype was sampled from an older man in good health. V gene TRBV12-3 or TRBV12-4 combines with J gene TRBJ2-7; D may match TRBD1 or TRBD2 (5 bases each). The J call may be wrong; the DNA end is better matched by TRBJ2-1. CDR3 DNA sequence: TGTGCCAGCAGTTTTATCCCCGGGACCAATGAGCAGTTCTTC. This encodes CASSFIPGTNEQFF.